The entry below gives a single T cell receptor beta chain sequence along with its context. The CDR3 has 15 amino acids. The assay was immunoSEQ multiplex PCR, and TCRdb's table has in-frame clones only and misses some. The data show some 15,000 clones, with 83% seen just once and under 15% held by the top ten. This sample was taken from a study of technical replicates of blood from a few donors. Sequenced sample: PBMCs. The rearrangement uses TRBV21-1 and TRBJ2-3; the table's D call of TRBD2 was not tested on the DNA. TRBV21-1 is listed as a pseudogene. This clonotype was sampled from a human donor in good health. The CDR3 is CASSKVCGSGISQYF. CDR3 nucleotides: TGTGCCAGCAGCAAAGTTTGCGGTAGCGGGATTAGCCAGTATTTT.